The source of this TCR beta chain is a study of T cell repertoires in cytomegalovirus infection. Study details: Used in the study were CMV epitopes, some recently identified and HLA-C-restricted, others well-studied and HLA-B-restricted. In public TCR beta signatures, there were indications of both CMV infection and matching HLA type.

Study observations and caveats: There were carriers of CMV plus the relevant HLA, and cumulative public TCR beta family frequency identified them. The ex vivo response was dominated by HLA-C-restricted CMV-specific TCR beta clonotypes.

CDR1 is SGHRS, CDR2 YFSETQ, per germline. V was cut by 2 bases and J by 5 bases, with 14 bases left in between. This CDR3 comprises 14 residues. A single record per CDR3 protein comes from TCRdb applying MiXCR to the reads. This table has about 900,000 distinct CDR3 sequences, approximately 32% appearing once. Comment on this clonotype: Its antigen is still unknown.

The sequence was obtained from a human donor in good health (CMV status not recorded). Some clones in this sample may be carry-over from other donors' samples. The specimen was cultured CD8+ T cells from PBMCs, collected from culture after CMV antigen stimulation. This chain joins TRBV5-1 and TRBJ2-7, with D maybe TRBD1 (6 bases). The CDR3 DNA reads as TGCGCCAGCAGCTTTTTCGGGACACAGGACGAGCAGTACTTC. This encodes CASSFFGTQDEQYF.